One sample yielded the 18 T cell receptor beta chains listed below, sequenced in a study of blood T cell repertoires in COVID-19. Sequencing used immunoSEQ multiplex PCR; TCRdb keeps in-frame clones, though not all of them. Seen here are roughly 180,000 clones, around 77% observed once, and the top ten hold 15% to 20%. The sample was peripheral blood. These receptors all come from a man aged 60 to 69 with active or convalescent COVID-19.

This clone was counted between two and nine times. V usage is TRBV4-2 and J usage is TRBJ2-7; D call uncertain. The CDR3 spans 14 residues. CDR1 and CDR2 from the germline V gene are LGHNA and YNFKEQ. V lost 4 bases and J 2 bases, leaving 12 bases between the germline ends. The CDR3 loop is CASSLRLETYEQYF. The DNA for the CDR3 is TGTGCCAGCAGCCTTCGACTCGAGACCTACGAGCAGTACTTC.

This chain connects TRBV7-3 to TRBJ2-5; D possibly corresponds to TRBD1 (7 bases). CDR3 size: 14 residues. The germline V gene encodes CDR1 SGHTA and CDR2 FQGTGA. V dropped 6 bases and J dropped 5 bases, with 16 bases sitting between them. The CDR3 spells CASRSNRGGETQYF. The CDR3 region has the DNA TGTGCCAGCAGGTCAAACAGGGGAGGCGAGACCCAGTACTTC.

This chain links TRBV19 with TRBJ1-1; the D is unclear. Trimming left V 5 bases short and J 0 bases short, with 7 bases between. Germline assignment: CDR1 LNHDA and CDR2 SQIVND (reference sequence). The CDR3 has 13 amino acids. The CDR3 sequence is CASSGTVNTEAFF. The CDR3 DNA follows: TGTGCCAGTAGTGGTACGGTGAACACTGAAGCTTTCTTT. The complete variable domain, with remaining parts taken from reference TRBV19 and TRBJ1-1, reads DGGITQSPKYLFRKEGQNVTLSCEQNLNHDAMYWYRQDPGQGLRLIYYSQIVNDFQKGDIAEGYSVSREKKESFPLTVTSAQKNPTAFYLCASSGTVNTEAFFGQGTRLTVV.

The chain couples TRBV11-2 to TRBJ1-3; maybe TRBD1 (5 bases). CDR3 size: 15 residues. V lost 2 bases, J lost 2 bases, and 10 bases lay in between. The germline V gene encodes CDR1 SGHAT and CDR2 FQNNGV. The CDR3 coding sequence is TGTGCCAGCAGCTTACAGACAGTGACTGGAAACACCATATATTTT. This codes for CASSLQTVTGNTIYF.

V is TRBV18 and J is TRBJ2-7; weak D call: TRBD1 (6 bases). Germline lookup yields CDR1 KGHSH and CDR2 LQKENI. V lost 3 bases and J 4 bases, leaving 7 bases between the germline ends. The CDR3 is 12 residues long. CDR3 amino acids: CASSPGTYEQYF. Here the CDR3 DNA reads TGTGCCAGCTCACCCGGGACATACGAGCAGTACTTC. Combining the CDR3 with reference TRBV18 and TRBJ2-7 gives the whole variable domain NAGVMQNPRHLVRRRGQEARLRCSPMKGHSHVYWYRQLPEEGLKFMVYLQKENIIDESGMPKERFSAEFPKEGPSILRIQQVVRGDSAAYFCASSPGTYEQYFGPGTRLTVT.

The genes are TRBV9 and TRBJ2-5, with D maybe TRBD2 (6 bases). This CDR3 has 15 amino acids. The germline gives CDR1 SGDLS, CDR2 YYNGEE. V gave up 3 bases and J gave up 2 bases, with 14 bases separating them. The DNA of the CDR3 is TGTGCCAGCAGCGAAAACGGGGGATGGCAAGAGACCCAGTACTTC. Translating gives CASSENGGWQETQYF.

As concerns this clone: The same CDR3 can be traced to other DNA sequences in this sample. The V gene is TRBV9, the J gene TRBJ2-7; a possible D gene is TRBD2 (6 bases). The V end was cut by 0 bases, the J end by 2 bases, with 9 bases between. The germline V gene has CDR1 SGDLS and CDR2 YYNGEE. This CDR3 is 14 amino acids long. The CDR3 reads CASSVGGTTYEQYF. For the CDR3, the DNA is TGTGCCAGCAGCGTAGGCGGGACCACCTACGAGCAGTACTTC.

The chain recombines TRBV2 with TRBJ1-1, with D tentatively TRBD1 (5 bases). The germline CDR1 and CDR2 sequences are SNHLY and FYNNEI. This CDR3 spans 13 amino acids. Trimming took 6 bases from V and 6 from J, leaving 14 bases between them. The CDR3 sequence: CASRIRWGAEAFF. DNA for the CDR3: TGTGCCAGCAGGATACGATGGGGCGCTGAAGCTTTCTTT.

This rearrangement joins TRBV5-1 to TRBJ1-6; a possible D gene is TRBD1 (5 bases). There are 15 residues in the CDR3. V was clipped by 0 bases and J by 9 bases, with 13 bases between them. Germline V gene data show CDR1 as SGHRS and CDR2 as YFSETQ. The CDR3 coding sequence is TGCGCCAGCAGCTTGGAGTCAGGGCTAGTTTCACCCCTCCACTTT. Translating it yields CASSLESGLVSPLHF.

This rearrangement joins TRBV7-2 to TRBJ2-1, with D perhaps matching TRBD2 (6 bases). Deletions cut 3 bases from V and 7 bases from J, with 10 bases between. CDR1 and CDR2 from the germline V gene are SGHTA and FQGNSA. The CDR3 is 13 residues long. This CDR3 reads CASSFETSNEQFF. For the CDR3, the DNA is TGTGCCAGCAGCTTTGAGACTAGTAATGAGCAGTTCTTC. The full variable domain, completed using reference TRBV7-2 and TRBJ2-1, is GAGVSQSPSNKVTEKGKDVELRCDPISGHTALYWYRQSLGQGLEFLIYFQGNSAPDKSGLPSDRFSAERTGGSVSTLTIQRTQQEDSAVYLCASSFETSNEQFFGPGTRLTVL.

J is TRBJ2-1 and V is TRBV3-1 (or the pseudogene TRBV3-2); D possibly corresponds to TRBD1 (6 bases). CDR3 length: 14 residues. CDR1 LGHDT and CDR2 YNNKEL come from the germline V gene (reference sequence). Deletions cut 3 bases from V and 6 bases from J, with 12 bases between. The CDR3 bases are TGTGCCAGCAGCCAGGCTATAGGGGGCAATGAGCAGTTCTTC. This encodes CASSQAIGGNEQFF.

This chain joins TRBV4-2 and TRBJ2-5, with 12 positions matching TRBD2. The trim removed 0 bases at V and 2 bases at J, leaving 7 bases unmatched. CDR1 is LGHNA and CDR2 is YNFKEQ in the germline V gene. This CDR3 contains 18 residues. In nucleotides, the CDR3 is TGTGCCAGCAGCCAAGAACTAGCGGGAGGTGGTCGTCAAGAGACCCAGTACTTC. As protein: CASSQELAGGGRQETQYF.

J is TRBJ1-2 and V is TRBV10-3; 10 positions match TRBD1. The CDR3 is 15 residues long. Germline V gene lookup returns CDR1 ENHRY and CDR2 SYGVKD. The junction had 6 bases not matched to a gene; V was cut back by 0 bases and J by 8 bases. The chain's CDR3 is CAISESGTGDGGYTF. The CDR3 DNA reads TGTGCCATCAGTGAGTCGGGGACAGGGGACGGGGGCTACACCTTC.

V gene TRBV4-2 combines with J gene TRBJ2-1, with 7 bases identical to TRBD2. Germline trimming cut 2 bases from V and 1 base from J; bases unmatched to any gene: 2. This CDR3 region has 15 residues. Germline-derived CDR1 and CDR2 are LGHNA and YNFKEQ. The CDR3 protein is CASSQSSGSYNEQFF. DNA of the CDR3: TGTGCCAGCAGCCAATCTAGCGGTTCCTACAATGAGCAGTTCTTC.

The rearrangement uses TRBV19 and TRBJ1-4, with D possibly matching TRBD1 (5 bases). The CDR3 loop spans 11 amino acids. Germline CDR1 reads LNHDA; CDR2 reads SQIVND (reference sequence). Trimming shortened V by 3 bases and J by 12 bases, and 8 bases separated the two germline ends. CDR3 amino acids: CASSIGAELFF. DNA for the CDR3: TGTGCCAGTAGTATTGGGGCCGAACTGTTTTTT.

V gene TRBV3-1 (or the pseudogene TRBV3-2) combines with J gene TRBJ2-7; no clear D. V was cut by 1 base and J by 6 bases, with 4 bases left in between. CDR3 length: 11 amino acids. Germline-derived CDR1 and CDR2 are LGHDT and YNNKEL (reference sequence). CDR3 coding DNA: TGTGCCAGCAGCCAAGCGGGCGAGCAGTACTTC. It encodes CASSQAGEQYF.

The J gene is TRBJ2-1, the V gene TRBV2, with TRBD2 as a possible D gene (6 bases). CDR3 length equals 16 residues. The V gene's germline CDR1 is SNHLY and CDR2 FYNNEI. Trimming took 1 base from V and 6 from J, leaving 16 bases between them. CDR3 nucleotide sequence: TGTGCCAGCAGTGAAGACGCGGGAAGGGTGCGCAATGAGCAGTTCTTC. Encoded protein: CASSEDAGRVRNEQFF. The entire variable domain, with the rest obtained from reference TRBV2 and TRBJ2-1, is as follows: EPEVTQTPSHQVTQMGQEVILRCVPISNHLYFYWYRQILGQKVEFLVSFYNNEISEKSEIFDDQFSVERPDGSNFTLKIRSTKLEDSAMYFCASSEDAGRVRNEQFFGPGTRLTVL.

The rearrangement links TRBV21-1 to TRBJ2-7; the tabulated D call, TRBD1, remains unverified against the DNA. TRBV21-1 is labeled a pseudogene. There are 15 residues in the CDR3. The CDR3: CASSKGQAPSYEQYF. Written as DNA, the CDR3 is TGTGCCAGCAGCAAAGGACAGGCCCCTTCCTACGAGCAGTACTTC.